This T cell receptor (beta chain) derives from a study of cytomegalovirus exposure and HLA in healthy donors. PCR amplification relied on 60 Vbeta primers (plus 13 Jbeta primers). Some clones are missing from TCRdb's copy, which holds only in-frame ones; the method was immunoSEQ multiplex PCR. The table lists approximately 160,000 clones, around 80% of them singletons. The germline V gene encodes CDR1 MNHEY and CDR2 SMNVEV (reference sequence). The CDR3 runs 15 residues. V dropped 5 bases and J dropped 2 bases, with 14 bases sitting between them. This TCR was sampled from a woman aged 50 to 65 in good health and CMV-seropositive. Sequencing was performed on PBMCs. The chain links TRBV27 to TRBJ2-3; D might be TRBD2 (5 bases). In nucleotides, the CDR3 is TGTGCCAGCAGTCCGCGGACTTTTTCCACAGATACGCAGTATTTT. Amino acids: CASSPRTFSTDTQYF.